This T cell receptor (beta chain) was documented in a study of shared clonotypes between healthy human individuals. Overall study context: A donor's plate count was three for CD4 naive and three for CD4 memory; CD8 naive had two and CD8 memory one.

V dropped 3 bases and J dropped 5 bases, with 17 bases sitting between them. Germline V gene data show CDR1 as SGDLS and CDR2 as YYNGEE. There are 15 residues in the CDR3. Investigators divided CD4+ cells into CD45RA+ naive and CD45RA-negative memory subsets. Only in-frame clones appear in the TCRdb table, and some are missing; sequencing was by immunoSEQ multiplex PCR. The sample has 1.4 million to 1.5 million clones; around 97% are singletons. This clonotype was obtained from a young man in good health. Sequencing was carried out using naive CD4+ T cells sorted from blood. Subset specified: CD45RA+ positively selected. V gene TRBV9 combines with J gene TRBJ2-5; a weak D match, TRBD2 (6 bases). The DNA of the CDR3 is TGTGCCAGCAGCGCCTCCCAGACTAGTGTGGAGACCCAGTACTTC. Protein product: CASSASQTSVETQYF.